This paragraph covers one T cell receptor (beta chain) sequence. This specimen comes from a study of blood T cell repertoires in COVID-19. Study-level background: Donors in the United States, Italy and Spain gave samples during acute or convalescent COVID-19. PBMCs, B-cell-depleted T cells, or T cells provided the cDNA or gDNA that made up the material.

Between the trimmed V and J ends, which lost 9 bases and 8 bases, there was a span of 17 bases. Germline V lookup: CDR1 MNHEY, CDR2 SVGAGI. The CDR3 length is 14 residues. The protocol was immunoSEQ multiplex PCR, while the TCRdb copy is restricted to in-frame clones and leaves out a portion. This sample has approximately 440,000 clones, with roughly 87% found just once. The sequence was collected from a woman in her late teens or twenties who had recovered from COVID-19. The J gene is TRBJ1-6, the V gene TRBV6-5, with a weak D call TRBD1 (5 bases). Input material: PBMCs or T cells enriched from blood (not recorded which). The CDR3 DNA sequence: TGTGCCAGTGCCCAGGGTACTTTTGATTCACCCCTCCACTTT. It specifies CASAQGTFDSPLHF.